Listed here is a single TCR beta chain. The target antigen is unknown. This sample is drawn from a study of cytomegalovirus exposure and HLA in healthy donors. Notes on the study in general: Researchers catalogued 160 or so TCR beta chains as cytomegalovirus-associated. Analysis performed later found around 15,000 TCR beta sequences associated with HLA alleles at 0.05 false discovery rate.

The study ran its PCR with 60 Vbeta and 13 Jbeta primers. Sequencing was performed with immunoSEQ multiplex PCR; in TCRdb, only in-frame clones are kept and a portion is missing. The listing contains 60,000 to 70,000 clones. Looked up from germline, CDR1 is GTSNPN and CDR2 is SVGIG (reference sequence). Deletions cut 0 bases from V and 2 bases from J, with 14 bases between. The CDR3 loop spans 16 amino acids. This TCR was sampled from a boy aged 5-17 years in good health and CMV-seronegative. What was sequenced was PBMCs. The chain has TRBV30 and TRBJ1-3, with D hard to call. CDR3 in amino acids: CAWSVLVGVTGNTIYF. The CDR3 coding sequence is TGTGCCTGGAGTGTACTGGTCGGGGTTACTGGAAACACCATATATTTT.